A selection of T cell receptor beta chains follows, all from one sample in a study of shared clonotypes between healthy human individuals. The protocol was immunoSEQ multiplex PCR, while the TCRdb copy is restricted to in-frame clones and leaves out a portion. The table includes more than 2 million clones, 95% detected once. Specimen: naive CD4+ T cells sorted from blood. These receptors all stem from a man aged 18 to 35 in good health. CDR3s include the opening cysteine and the closing phenylalanine or tryptophan. The order of the fields is clone size, V gene, J gene, D gene, CDR3 protein, CDR3 DNA. D genes are given only for firm matches. The size field is filled for only some rows; it gives once, few, many or a size class.

clone_size: NA
v_call: TRBV2
j_call: TRBJ2-2
d_call: TRBD1
cdr3_aa: CASSGTGGGTGELFF
cdr3_nt: TGTGCCAGCAGCGGGACAGGGGGCGGCACCGGGGAGCTGTTTTTT

clone_size: NA
v_call: TRBV30
j_call: TRBJ1-2
d_call: TRBD1
cdr3_aa: CAWSPGQERYGYTF
cdr3_nt: TGTGCCTGGAGTCCCGGACAGGAACGCTATGGCTACACCTTC

clone_size: NA
v_call: TRBV5-1
j_call: TRBJ2-5
d_call: NA
cdr3_aa: CASSWDTFQETQYF
cdr3_nt: TGCGCCAGCAGCTGGGACACTTTCCAAGAGACCCAGTACTTC

clone_size: NA
v_call: TRBV6-1
j_call: TRBJ2-2
d_call: NA
cdr3_aa: CASSEALTGELFF
cdr3_nt: TGTGCCAGCAGTGAGGCCCTAACCGGGGAGCTGTTTTTT

clone_size: NA
v_call: TRBV2
j_call: TRBJ1-4
d_call: NA
cdr3_aa: CASRAGLYEKLFF
cdr3_nt: TGTGCCAGCAGGGCAGGGTTGTATGAAAAACTGTTTTTT

clone_size: NA
v_call: TRBV29-1
j_call: TRBJ1-2
d_call: NA
cdr3_aa: CSVAPIGIWEGYTF
cdr3_nt: TGCAGCGTCGCCCCTATCGGAATCTGGGAGGGCTACACCTTC

clone_size: NA
v_call: TRBV6-1
j_call: TRBJ2-7
d_call: NA
cdr3_aa: CASSESMYEQYF
cdr3_nt: TGTGCCAGCAGTGAATCCATGTACGAGCAGTACTTC

clone_size: NA
v_call: TRBV10-2
j_call: TRBJ2-5
d_call: NA
cdr3_aa: CASSAHSEGPRGETQYF
cdr3_nt: TGCGCCAGCAGTGCCCATTCGGAGGGACCTAGGGGAGAGACCCAGTACTTC

clone_size: NA
v_call: TRBV5-1
j_call: TRBJ1-2
d_call: NA
cdr3_aa: CASRGPGQHGYTF
cdr3_nt: TGCGCCAGCAGGGGGCCGGGACAACATGGCTACACCTTC

clone_size: NA
v_call: TRBV28
j_call: TRBJ1-2
d_call: NA
cdr3_aa: CASSFSQGPYTF
cdr3_nt: TGTGCCAGCAGTTTCAGTCAGGGGCCCTACACCTTC

clone_size: NA
v_call: TRBV19
j_call: TRBJ2-3
d_call: TRBD2
cdr3_aa: CASCDTSARGDTQYF
cdr3_nt: TGTGCCAGTTGCGATACTAGCGCCCGGGGAGATACGCAGTATTTT

clone_size: NA
v_call: TRBV28
j_call: TRBJ2-7
d_call: TRBD1
cdr3_aa: CASSIGWDRGIGEQYF
cdr3_nt: TGTGCCAGCAGTATAGGTTGGGACAGGGGTATCGGCGAGCAGTACTTC

clone_size: NA
v_call: TRBV4-1
j_call: TRBJ1-2
d_call: NA
cdr3_aa: CASSLEGNGYTF
cdr3_nt: TGCGCCAGCAGCTTGGAGGGAAATGGCTACACCTTC

clone_size: NA
v_call: TRBV5-1
j_call: TRBJ2-1
d_call: NA
cdr3_aa: CASSLEGLGDNEQFF
cdr3_nt: TGCGCCAGCAGCTTGGAGGGACTGGGAGACAATGAGCAGTTCTTC

clone_size: NA
v_call: TRBV5-6
j_call: TRBJ1-2
d_call: NA
cdr3_aa: CASSLVGGEGYTF
cdr3_nt: TGTGCCAGCAGCTTGGTTGGGGGAGAGGGCTACACCTTC

clone_size: once
v_call: TRBV5-1
j_call: TRBJ2-3
d_call: NA
cdr3_aa: CASKKAEGPLLTDTQYF
cdr3_nt: TGCGCCAGCAAAAAAGCCGAAGGTCCGCTACTCACAGATACGCAGTATTTT

clone_size: NA
v_call: TRBV18
j_call: TRBJ2-5
d_call: NA
cdr3_aa: CASSPQRAEETQYF
cdr3_nt: TGTGCCAGCTCACCACAAAGGGCAGAAGAGACCCAGTACTTC

clone_size: NA
v_call: TRBV10-1
j_call: TRBJ2-5
d_call: NA
cdr3_aa: CASSVGIGGPQETQYF
cdr3_nt: TGCGCCAGCAGTGTCGGGATTGGGGGACCTCAAGAGACCCAGTACTTC

clone_size: NA
v_call: TRBV6-6
j_call: TRBJ2-3
d_call: NA
cdr3_aa: CASSPWDVTDTQYF
cdr3_nt: TGTGCCAGCAGTCCATGGGACGTCACAGATACGCAGTATTTT

clone_size: NA
v_call: TRBV6-5
j_call: TRBJ2-1
d_call: NA
cdr3_aa: CASRDYNEQFF
cdr3_nt: TGTGCCAGCAGGGATTACAATGAGCAGTTCTTC

clone_size: NA
v_call: TRBV4-1
j_call: TRBJ2-3
d_call: NA
cdr3_aa: CASSQGPDTQYF
cdr3_nt: TGCGCCAGCAGCCAAGGACCAGATACGCAGTATTTT

clone_size: NA
v_call: TRBV5-1
j_call: TRBJ2-3
d_call: NA
cdr3_aa: CASSLETDTQYF
cdr3_nt: TGCGCCAGCAGCCTGGAGACGGATACGCAGTATTTT

clone_size: NA
v_call: TRBV19
j_call: TRBJ1-2
d_call: NA
cdr3_aa: CASSPEEYYGYTF
cdr3_nt: TGTGCCAGTAGCCCAGAAGAGTACTATGGCTACACCTTC

clone_size: NA
v_call: TRBV4-3
j_call: TRBJ1-5
d_call: NA
cdr3_aa: CASSQNTGPNQPQHF
cdr3_nt: TGCGCCAGCAGCCAAAATACGGGGCCCAATCAGCCCCAGCATTTT

clone_size: NA
v_call: TRBV18
j_call: TRBJ1-3
d_call: NA
cdr3_aa: CASSRSHSGNTIYF
cdr3_nt: TGTGCCAGCTCACGAAGTCACTCTGGAAACACCATATATTTT

clone_size: once
v_call: TRBV5-5
j_call: TRBJ1-1
d_call: TRBD1
cdr3_aa: CASSWGTGNTEAFF
cdr3_nt: TGTGCCAGCAGCTGGGGGACAGGGAACACTGAAGCTTTCTTT

clone_size: NA
v_call: TRBV25-1
j_call: TRBJ1-2
d_call: TRBD1
cdr3_aa: CASSETGTGGTYYGYTF
cdr3_nt: TGTGCCAGCAGTGAAACCGGGACAGGGGGCACCTACTATGGCTACACCTTC

clone_size: NA
v_call: TRBV28
j_call: TRBJ2-7
d_call: NA
cdr3_aa: CASRVPGFYEQYF
cdr3_nt: TGTGCCAGCAGGGTCCCCGGTTTCTACGAGCAGTACTTC

clone_size: NA
v_call: TRBV6-1
j_call: TRBJ1-3
d_call: NA
cdr3_aa: CASSEQGPGAGNTIYF
cdr3_nt: TGTGCCAGCAGTGAACAGGGTCCCGGCGCTGGAAACACCATATATTTT

clone_size: NA
v_call: TRBV6-6
j_call: TRBJ1-5
d_call: TRBD1
cdr3_aa: CASSYSQGAGGQPQHF
cdr3_nt: TGTGCCAGCAGTTATTCTCAGGGGGCAGGGGGTCAGCCCCAGCATTTT

clone_size: NA
v_call: TRBV5-1
j_call: TRBJ2-5
d_call: TRBD1
cdr3_aa: CASSLVGTGVSVETQYF
cdr3_nt: TGCGCCAGCAGCTTGGTAGGGACAGGGGTTTCAGTAGAGACCCAGTACTTC

clone_size: NA
v_call: TRBV11-2
j_call: TRBJ2-7
d_call: TRBD1
cdr3_aa: CASRFLRGPHYEQYF
cdr3_nt: TGTGCCAGCAGGTTTCTCAGGGGGCCCCACTACGAGCAGTACTTC

clone_size: NA
v_call: TRBV11-3
j_call: TRBJ2-5
d_call: NA
cdr3_aa: CASSPGDRETQYF
cdr3_nt: TGTGCCAGCAGCCCAGGGGATCGAGAGACCCAGTACTTC

clone_size: NA
v_call: TRBV6-5
j_call: TRBJ1-6
d_call: NA
cdr3_aa: CASSYVASNNSPLHF
cdr3_nt: TGTGCCAGCAGTTACGTGGCCAGTAATAATTCACCCCTCCACTTT

clone_size: once
v_call: TRBV30
j_call: TRBJ1-5
d_call: NA
cdr3_aa: CAWSQDTGSNQPQHF
cdr3_nt: TGTGCCTGGAGCCAAGACACAGGGAGCAATCAGCCCCAGCATTTT

clone_size: once
v_call: TRBV28
j_call: TRBJ1-2
d_call: NA
cdr3_aa: CASSLYSGQQNYGYTF
cdr3_nt: TGTGCCAGCAGTTTATACTCCGGACAGCAAAACTATGGCTACACCTTC

clone_size: NA
v_call: TRBV6-6
j_call: TRBJ1-5
d_call: NA
cdr3_aa: CASSLAQRGQPQHF
cdr3_nt: TGTGCCAGCAGTTTGGCCCAGCGCGGTCAGCCCCAGCATTTT

clone_size: NA
v_call: TRBV19
j_call: TRBJ2-7
d_call: NA
cdr3_aa: CASSSGDEQYF
cdr3_nt: TGTGCCAGTAGTAGTGGCGACGAGCAGTACTTC

clone_size: NA
v_call: TRBV6-5
j_call: TRBJ2-2
d_call: TRBD2
cdr3_aa: CASRTSLTGELFF
cdr3_nt: TGTGCCAGCCGGACTAGTTTGACCGGGGAGCTGTTTTTT

clone_size: NA
v_call: TRBV19
j_call: TRBJ2-7
d_call: NA
cdr3_aa: CASSTGQSTSYEQYF
cdr3_nt: TGTGCCAGTAGTACAGGACAGTCTACCTCCTACGAGCAGTACTTC

clone_size: once
v_call: TRBV5-1
j_call: TRBJ2-7
d_call: TRBD1
cdr3_aa: CASRRDRYYEQYF
cdr3_nt: TGCGCCAGCAGACGGGACAGGTACTACGAGCAGTACTTC

clone_size: NA
v_call: TRBV7-9
j_call: TRBJ1-6
d_call: TRBD1
cdr3_aa: CASSRLRDRANNSPLHF
cdr3_nt: TGTGCCAGCAGCCGACTCCGCGACAGGGCTAATAATTCACCCCTCCACTTT

clone_size: NA
v_call: TRBV25-1
j_call: TRBJ2-3
d_call: TRBD2
cdr3_aa: CASSPQGGSGSANTQYF
cdr3_nt: TGTGCCAGCAGCCCCCAAGGGGGTAGCGGGAGTGCAAATACGCAGTATTTT

clone_size: NA
v_call: TRBV19
j_call: TRBJ1-4
d_call: TRBD1
cdr3_aa: CATTQGAPTNEKLFF
cdr3_nt: TGTGCCACCACACAGGGGGCCCCAACTAATGAAAAACTGTTTTTT

clone_size: NA
v_call: TRBV12-1
j_call: TRBJ2-4
d_call: NA
cdr3_aa: CASSFVVPPPSLKNIQYF
cdr3_nt: TGTGCCAGCAGCTTTGTGGTCCCACCACCGTCCCTCAAAAACATTCAGTACTTC

clone_size: NA
v_call: TRBV29-1
j_call: TRBJ1-5
d_call: TRBD1
cdr3_aa: CSVWTGGNQPQHF
cdr3_nt: TGCAGCGTCTGGACAGGGGGCAATCAGCCCCAGCATTTT

clone_size: NA
v_call: TRBV30
j_call: TRBJ2-1
d_call: NA
cdr3_aa: CAWSVVENEQFF
cdr3_nt: TGTGCCTGGAGTGTAGTTGAAAATGAGCAGTTCTTC

clone_size: NA
v_call: TRBV27
j_call: TRBJ2-1
d_call: NA
cdr3_aa: CASSLGLGVNEQFF
cdr3_nt: TGTGCCAGCAGCTTGGGCCTGGGGGTCAATGAGCAGTTCTTC

clone_size: NA
v_call: TRBV4-1
j_call: TRBJ1-1
d_call: NA
cdr3_aa: CASSQGVRDTEAFF
cdr3_nt: TGCGCCAGCAGCCAAGGGGTAAGGGACACTGAAGCTTTCTTT

clone_size: once
v_call: TRBV29-1
j_call: TRBJ1-2
d_call: NA
cdr3_aa: CSVEVLLKQGRGYGYTF
cdr3_nt: TGCAGCGTTGAAGTCCTACTTAAACAGGGCCGGGGCTATGGCTACACCTTC

clone_size: NA
v_call: TRBV5-6
j_call: TRBJ2-5
d_call: NA
cdr3_aa: CASSLADYGETQYF
cdr3_nt: TGTGCCAGCAGCTTGGCGGATTACGGAGAGACCCAGTACTTC

clone_size: NA
v_call: TRBV4-3
j_call: TRBJ1-6
d_call: NA
cdr3_aa: CASSQGGLNSPLHF
cdr3_nt: TGCGCCAGCAGCCAAGGAGGGCTTAATTCACCCCTCCACTTT

clone_size: NA
v_call: TRBV5-1
j_call: TRBJ2-7
d_call: NA
cdr3_aa: CASSRTGPYEQYF
cdr3_nt: TGCGCCAGCAGCCGCACAGGGCCCTACGAGCAGTACTTC